This entry lists 4 T cell receptor beta chains sequenced from one sample in a study of T cells after yellow fever vaccination. TCRdb re-analysed the 5' RACE reads in MiXCR, keeping a single row per CDR3 protein. The sample holds a few hundred thousand distinct CDR3 sequences; 10% to 15% are singletons and the top ten take roughly 0.5%. The source was CD4+ T cells sorted from PBMCs, collected 45 days after the yellow fever booster vaccination. The receptors shown here come from a man aged 25 to 40 who received the YFV17D yellow fever vaccine.

This clonotype turned up a few times. V is TRBV5-1 and J is TRBJ2-7; D is undetermined. The germline V gene has CDR1 SGHRS and CDR2 YFSETQ. Trimming removed 0 bases from V and 2 bases from J, with 12 bases in between. The CDR3 spans 15 residues. CDR3 region: CASSLGALVTYEQYF. The CDR3 DNA follows: TGCGCCAGCAGCTTGGGGGCATTAGTCACCTACGAGCAGTACTTC.

The J gene is TRBJ1-5, the V gene TRBV7-6, with 8 bases fitting TRBD1. The germline gives CDR1 SGHVS, CDR2 FNYEAQ. The V segment lost 5 bases and the J segment 4 bases; nucleotides outside the gene matches: 19. There are 19 residues in the CDR3. The CDR3 nucleotides are TGTGCCAGCAGCCCATTAGCAGCCCCAGGGGGCCGAACAAATCAGCCCCAGCATTTT. Its protein is CASSPLAAPGGRTNQPQHF. The whole variable domain, remainder taken from reference TRBV7-6 and TRBJ1-5, is GAGVSQSPRYKVTKRGQDVALRCDPISGHVSLYWYRQALGQGPEFLTYFNYEAQQDKSGLPNDRFSAERPEGSISTLTIQRTEQRDSAMYRCASSPLAAPGGRTNQPQHFGDGTRLSIL.

The chain carries TRBV4-2 and TRBJ2-4; the D is unclear. V lost 1 base and J lost 4, with 8 bases in between. The germline V gene has CDR1 LGHNA and CDR2 YNFKEQ. The CDR3 sequence is 14 residues long. CDR3 sequence: CASSQVIGKNIQYF. Written as DNA, the CDR3 is TGTGCCAGCAGCCAAGTTATAGGGAAAAACATTCAGTACTTC.

This clonotype was seen a few times. Written as DNA, the CDR3 is TGTGCCAGCAGTGATAGCTACCCCTCCATATCCTACGAGCAGTACTTC. This sequence encodes CASSDSYPSISYEQYF. The rearrangement joins TRBV6-1 to TRBJ2-7; D uncertain. Germline CDR1 MNHNS, CDR2 SASEGT. This CDR3 has 16 amino acids. Trimming shortened V by 3 bases and J by 1 base, and 16 bases separated the two germline ends.